This entry lists 18 T cell receptor beta chains sequenced from one sample in a study of neurological immune-mediated disorders. TCRdb called the 5' RACE reads again in MiXCR, with one record for every CDR3 protein. The sample consists of 15,000 to 20,000 distinct CDR3 sequences, about 30% of them appearing once. The sample comprised PBMCs. The receptors stem from a man aged 45 to 65 with HTLV-1-associated myelopathy (HAM/TSP).

In its sample, this clonotype was seen many times. The V and J genes are TRBV12-3 or TRBV12-4 and TRBJ1-1, with TRBD1 as a possible D gene (6 bases). The CDR3 is 16 amino acids. V was shortened by 2 bases and J by 1 base, with 14 bases between the two germline ends. CDR3 DNA: TGTGCCAGCAGTTTACGGGCAGGGGTCACGAACACTGAAGCTTTCTTT. This encodes CASSLRAGVTNTEAFF.

The chain combines TRBV7-2 with TRBJ2-1; either TRBD1 or TRBD2 may fit D (5 bases each). The V end was cut by 5 bases, the J end by 9 bases, with 14 bases between. The CDR3 contains 13 residues. Germline V gene data show CDR1 as SGHTA and CDR2 as FQGNSA. The CDR3: CASSEPGRGEQFF. Written as DNA, the CDR3 is TGTGCCAGCAGCGAACCAGGGAGAGGTGAGCAGTTCTTC.

This chain links TRBV12-3 or TRBV12-4 with TRBJ1-3; TRBD1 matches at 8 bases. The V gene end was trimmed by 6 bases and the J gene end by 7 bases; junction bases not matched to a gene: 32. The CDR3 covers 22 residues. The DNA of the CDR3 is TGTGCCAGCAGCTACGAAGGGACAGGTCCCATCTCTGATATACCGGAGAGGAACACCATATATTTT. Translated: CASSYEGTGPISDIPERNTIYF.

The chain joins TRBV5-1 to TRBJ1-2; D uncertain. This CDR3 has 15 amino acids. Trimming pared 0 bases from V and 0 bases from J, leaving 9 bases between. Germline V gene sequence: CDR1 SGHRS, CDR2 YFSETQ. CDR3 in DNA: TGCGCCAGCAGCTTGGGTACTTGGGCTAACTATGGCTACACCTTC. Amino acid sequence: CASSLGTWANYGYTF.

The chain has TRBV5-1 and TRBJ2-2; D is unclear. V was trimmed by 1 base and J by 5 bases, leaving 9 bases between them. Germline lookup yields CDR1 SGHRS and CDR2 YFSETQ. This CDR3 region has 14 residues. The DNA of the CDR3 is TGCGCCAGCAGCTTGAGTCCGAGAACCGGGGAGCTGTTTTTT. Translating gives CASSLSPRTGELFF.

This clonotype was seen a few times. The chain carries TRBV9 and TRBJ1-2; no clear D gene. CDR3 size: 13 residues. Trimming removed 4 bases from V and 13 bases from J, with 20 bases in between. Germline-derived CDR1 and CDR2 are SGDLS and YYNGEE. The CDR3 bases are TGTGCCAGCAGCACCCCGGGGTTGGGGTCACGCACCTTC. It is translated as CASSTPGLGSRTF. The whole variable domain, filled in from reference TRBV9 and TRBJ1-2, reads DSGVTQTPKHLITATGQRVTLRCSPRSGDLSVYWYQQSLDQGLQFLIQYYNGEERAKGNILERFSAQQFPDLHSELNLSSLELGDSALYFCASSTPGLGSRTFGSGTRLTVV.

Within the sample, this clonotype is medium-sized. The chain uses TRBV20-1 and TRBJ1-5; 9 positions agree with TRBD1. The CDR3 totals 15 residues. The V segment lost 5 bases and the J segment 0 bases; nucleotides outside the gene matches: 5. CDR1 and CDR2 (germline): DFQATT, SNEGSKA (reference sequence). The CDR3 DNA reads TGCAGTGCTGGAACAGGGGGCCCTAGCAATCAGCCCCAGCATTTT. Its translation: CSAGTGGPSNQPQHF.

The chain couples TRBV5-4 to TRBJ2-5, with 7 nucleotides matching TRBD2. After removal of 3 bases from V and 4 bases from J, the junction contained 3 bases not matched to a gene. Germline CDR1 reads SGHNT; CDR2 reads YYREEE (reference sequence). There are 13 residues in the CDR3. The CDR3 is CASSWTSGETQYF. The CDR3 nucleotides read TGTGCCAGCAGCTGGACTAGTGGAGAGACCCAGTACTTC.

The chain combines TRBV30 with TRBJ1-3; D is perhaps TRBD1 (5 bases). Trimming removed 7 bases from V and 0 bases from J, with 13 bases in between. CDR1 is GTSNPN, CDR2 SVGIG, per germline (reference sequence). This CDR3 spans 14 amino acids. The CDR3 DNA reads as TGTGCCTTGAGCTTGGGACCCTCTGGAAACACCATATATTTT. As protein: CALSLGPSGNTIYF.

This clonotype is classed as medium-sized (0.01 to 0.1%). The chain links TRBV5-1 to TRBJ1-2, with D unclear. Trimming pared 4 bases from V and 2 bases from J, leaving 12 bases between. The germline CDR1 and CDR2 sequences are SGHRS and YFSETQ. CDR3 length equals 14 residues. The chain's CDR3 is CASSSTQGNYGYTF. CDR3 DNA: TGCGCCAGCAGCAGCACTCAAGGAAACTATGGCTACACCTTC.

This clonotype was picked up a small number of times. This sequence joins TRBV5-1 and TRBJ1-2, with no clear D. This CDR3 comprises 14 residues. Germline assignment: CDR1 SGHRS and CDR2 YFSETQ. V lost 4 bases to trimming and J lost 2 bases, with 12 bases between them. The CDR3 sequence is CASSPAPQNYGYTF. CDR3 bases: TGCGCCAGCAGCCCCGCCCCACAGAACTATGGCTACACCTTC.

The chain recombines TRBV14 with TRBJ2-7; D uncertain. The CDR3 is 11 residues long. CDR1 is SGHDN, CDR2 FVKESK, per germline. V was trimmed by 5 bases and J by 7 bases, leaving 9 bases between them. CDR3 loop: CASSWTWEQYF. The CDR3 nucleotides read TGTGCCAGCAGCTGGACCTGGGAGCAGTACTTC.

The rearrangement uses TRBV30 and TRBJ1-1; D gene ambiguous. V lost 0 bases, J lost 5 bases, and 10 bases lay in between. Germline V gene sequence: CDR1 GTSNPN, CDR2 SVGIG (reference sequence). The CDR3 covers 13 residues. CDR3 sequence reads: CAWSVEGGTEAFF. The CDR3 nucleotides are TGTGCCTGGAGTGTCGAGGGCGGGACTGAAGCTTTCTTT.

This clonotype has at least ten counts. The chain recombines TRBV10-1 with TRBJ2-2; no firm D call. This CDR3 comprises 15 residues. V was cut by 8 bases and J by 1 base, with 14 bases left in between. The germline V gene has CDR1 WNHNN and CDR2 SYGVQD (reference sequence). CDR3: CASGNAEGNTGELFF. The DNA of the CDR3 is TGCGCCAGCGGGAACGCGGAAGGGAACACCGGGGAGCTGTTTTTT.

This clonotype appeared a few times. The chain joins TRBV10-1 to TRBJ2-1, with 7 bases aligning to TRBD2. Germline V gene lookup returns CDR1 WNHNN and CDR2 SYGVQD (reference sequence). J was trimmed by 9 bases and V by 0 bases; bases with no gene match: 8. The CDR3 runs 15 residues. The CDR3, as DNA: TGCGCCAGCAGTGAGTCATGGGGGAGGGCCGGTGAGCAGTTCTTC. Translated: CASSESWGRAGEQFF.

The table lists this clonotype with a few counts. The chain's CDR3 is CSASPGGGEGNQPQHF. The CDR3 DNA sequence: TGCAGTGCTAGTCCCGGAGGGGGAGAGGGCAATCAGCCCCAGCATTTT. This chain joins TRBV20-1 and TRBJ1-5, with D maybe TRBD1 (6 bases). Trimming shortened V by 3 bases and J by 2 bases, and 17 bases separated the two germline ends. The CDR3 loop spans 16 amino acids. Germline V lookup: CDR1 DFQATT, CDR2 SNEGSKA (reference sequence).

This clonotype has just a few counts. This sequence joins TRBV20-1 and TRBJ1-2; perhaps TRBD1 as D (6 bases). V dropped 6 bases and J dropped 7 bases, with 18 bases sitting between them. The V gene's germline CDR1 is DFQATT and CDR2 SNEGSKA (reference sequence). The CDR3 extends over 13 amino acids. CDR3 bases: TGCAGTGCAAGCATGGACAGTAGGGGTGGCTACACCTTC. It codes for CSASMDSRGGYTF.

In nucleotides, the CDR3 is TGTGCCACCAAAGTATCGGGGGGGGCCGAAGAGACCCAGTACTTC. Amino acid sequence: CATKVSGGAEETQYF. The gene calls are TRBV15 and TRBJ2-5; 8 bases are a match to TRBD2. The ends lost 7 bases at V and 3 bases at J; junction bases unmatched: 10. Looked up from germline, CDR1 is LNHNV and CDR2 is YYDKDF (reference sequence). This CDR3 region has 15 residues.